The present T cell receptor (beta chain) was sequenced within a study of blood T cell repertoires in COVID-19. Whole-study context: Samples of COVID-19 (acute and convalescent) were obtained from the United States, Italy and Spain. Sources were T cells, B-cell-depleted T cells, or PBMCs; the material itself was cDNA or gDNA.

Source study methods: Amplifying reference gene primers gave estimates of nucleated cell counts. Sequenced by immunoSEQ multiplex PCR; TCRdb stores in-frame clones only, minus some. V and J calls and clone size are copied from that table; D and trimming were computed from the DNA. This table has about 80,000 clones, 90% appearing once. This TCR was sampled from a woman aged 80 or older with active or convalescent COVID-19. The sample consisted of peripheral blood.

CDR3 region: CASSPYVTSFGSYNEQFF. CDR3 DNA: TGTGCCAGCAGCCCCTACGTGACTAGCTTCGGCTCCTACAATGAGCAGTTCTTC. The chain is built from TRBV11-2 and TRBJ2-1; 7 bases match TRBD2. This CDR3 has 18 amino acids. CDR1 and CDR2 from the germline V gene are SGHAT and FQNNGV. Trimming removed 5 bases from V and 0 bases from J; junction bases left unmatched: 13. Looking up the rest from reference TRBV11-2 and TRBJ2-1 gives the full variable domain: EAGVAQSPRYKIIEKRQSVAFWCNPISGHATLYWYQQILGQGPKLLIQFQNNGVVDDSQLPKDRFSAERLKGVDSTLKIQPAKLEDSAVYLCASSPYVTSFGSYNEQFFGPGTRLTVL.